This T cell receptor (beta chain) was identified in a study of blood T cells in healthy people across ages. Combining a sample-barcoded 5' primer with a J-beta primer mix, a second PCR ran for 7 to 11 cycles. From the 5' RACE reads, TCRdb called clonotypes with MiXCR, one entry per CDR3 protein. Of around 1.5 million distinct CDR3 sequences listed, approximately 40% are singletons. In its sample, this clonotype was seen many times. This CDR3 has 13 amino acids. Per the germline V gene, CDR1 is WNHNN and CDR2 is SYGVQD (reference sequence). V shed 8 bases and J 5 bases; nucleotides not matched to a gene: 2.

This clonotype was sampled from a woman aged 18-29 years in good health. The genes are TRBV10-1 and TRBJ2-3, with 12 bases lining up with TRBD2. The material sequenced was blood. CDR3 nucleotide sequence: TGCGCCAGCTCGGGACTAGCGGGAGATACGCAGTATTTT. Protein product: CASSGLAGDTQYF.